Below are 5 T cell receptor beta chains sequenced from a single sample in a study of shared clonotypes between healthy human individuals. CD45RO negativity and positive selection for CCR7 defined naive CD8 cells, a population that excluded terminally differentiated effector memory CD45RA+ cells. Some clones are missing from TCRdb's copy, which holds only in-frame ones; the method was immunoSEQ multiplex PCR. The table has 1.5 million to 2.5 million clones, about 95% seen once; the top ten hold more than 0.9%. Sequencing used naive CD8+ T cells sorted from blood. These TCRs come from a man in his late teens or twenties in good health.

The rearrangement links TRBV30 to TRBJ1-4; 8 bases agree with TRBD1. Germline lookup yields CDR1 GTSNPN and CDR2 SVGIG (reference sequence). With 5 bases clipped from V and 14 bases from J, the junction kept 13 bases outside the gene matches. This CDR3 spans 13 amino acids. The CDR3 nucleotides are TGTGCCTGGGCCTCGGATCAGGGGGCAAGTCTGTTTTTT. This gives the protein CAWASDQGASLFF.

The V and J genes are TRBV6-1 and TRBJ1-2; perhaps TRBD1 as D (6 bases). This CDR3 has 16 amino acids. The V end was cut by 1 base, the J end by 5 bases, with 17 bases between. CDR1 is MNHNS and CDR2 is SASEGT in the germline V gene. CDR3 sequence (DNA): TGTGCCAGCAGTGAAGTGGGGGGGCAGGCGTTATATGGCTACACCTTC. Amino acids: CASSEVGGQALYGYTF.

This chain connects TRBV7-9 to TRBJ2-1, with 10 bases aligning to TRBD1. The J segment lost 3 bases and the V segment lost 0 bases, leaving 8 bases of the junction unmatched. The CDR3 has 18 amino acids. CDR1 is SEHNR, CDR2 FQNEAQ, per germline (reference sequence). CDR3 coding DNA: TGTGCCAGCAGCTTAGCGGTGGGGGGACAGGGGTACTACAATGAGCAGTTCTTC. Translating gives CASSLAVGGQGYYNEQFF.

This clone was seen a handful of times. This sequence joins TRBV9 and TRBJ1-4, with D uncertain. Looked up from germline, CDR1 is SGDLS and CDR2 is YYNGEE. The CDR3 has 14 residues. V shed 0 bases and J shed 3 bases, with 6 bases lying between them. CDR3 DNA sequence: TGTGCCAGCAGCGTAGACAGTCCTAATGAAAAACTGTTTTTT. It translates to CASSVDSPNEKLFF.

About this clone itself: This sample also contains other DNA sequences that code for the same CDR3. This rearrangement joins TRBV7-9 to TRBJ2-7; D remains ambiguous. CDR3 size: 12 residues. Germline CDR1 is SEHNR and CDR2 is FQNEAQ (reference sequence). V shed 6 bases and J shed 0 bases, with 6 bases lying between them. This CDR3 is CASSSNSYEQYF. CDR3 in DNA: TGTGCCAGCAGTTCTAACTCCTACGAGCAGTACTTC. Combining the CDR3 with reference TRBV7-9 and TRBJ2-7 gives the whole variable domain DTGVSQNPRHKITKRGQNVTFRCDPISEHNRLYWYRQTLGQGPEFLTYFQNEAQLEKSRLLSDRFSAERPKGSFSTLEIQRTEQGDSAMYLCASSSNSYEQYFGPGTRLTVT.